The sample holds one count of the clone carrying this TCR beta chain. In the PCR, 60 Vbeta and 13 Jbeta primers were used. The table came from immunoSEQ multiplex PCR; TCRdb's copy has only in-frame clones and leaves some out. Of approximately 160,000 clones in the sample, approximately 84% were seen once. V was cut by 5 bases and J by 4 bases, with 3 bases left in between. The CDR3 totals 11 residues. Germline assignment: CDR1 MNHNY and CDR2 SVGAGI (reference sequence). This sample is part of a study of cytomegalovirus exposure and HLA in healthy donors. The chain recombines TRBV6-6 with TRBJ2-1; the D is unclear. The sequenced sample was PBMCs. The sequence derives from a woman between 45 and 65 years old in good health and CMV-seropositive. DNA of the CDR3: TGTGCCAGCAGTCCATACAATGAGCAGTTCTTC. Translation: CASSPYNEQFF.